This T cell receptor (beta chain) came from a study of blood T cell repertoires in COVID-19. As for the study in general: T cells, B-cell-depleted T cells, or PBMCs supplied cDNA or gDNA.

Trimming cost V 5 bases and J 3 bases, with 11 bases left between them. This CDR3 region has 15 residues. From germline, CDR1 is LNHDA and CDR2 SQIVND (reference sequence). Study processing details: Amplification of reference gene primers provided the estimated nucleated cell counts. The data were produced by immunoSEQ multiplex PCR, yet TCRdb's version contains in-frame clones alone and is incomplete. V and J calls and clone size are given by that table; D and trimming were obtained from the DNA. The data contain 110,000 or so clones, about nine tenths of them singletons. This clone was counted once.

This sequence was found in a human donor in a cohort sampled during active COVID-19. The chain links TRBV19 to TRBJ1-6; D is undetermined. Sequencing was carried out using peripheral blood. In DNA, the CDR3 is TGTGCCAGTAGTCCACGACTGGACTATAATTCACCCCTCCACTTT. Protein sequence: CASSPRLDYNSPLHF. Full variable domain (missing parts from reference TRBV19 and TRBJ1-6): DGGITQSPKYLFRKEGQNVTLSCEQNLNHDAMYWYRQDPGQGLRLIYYSQIVNDFQKGDIAEGYSVSREKKESFPLTVTSAQKNPTAFYLCASSPRLDYNSPLHFGNGTRLTVT.